This T cell receptor (beta chain) was recovered during a study of early T cells in non-severe SARS-CoV-2 infection. Study-level results: Matches to VDJdb favored anti-spike CD8 responses and missed private and CD4 specificities.

This clonotype was found many times. What it binds is unknown. The CDR3 is made up of 12 amino acids. CDR1 and CDR2 from the germline V gene are ENHRY and SYGVKD. Trimming took off 11 bases at V and 3 bases at J, with 13 bases between the two ends. In TCRdb, the 5' RACE reads were re-called with MiXCR into one record per CDR3 protein. The sample records 25,000 to 30,000 distinct CDR3 sequences, 4.4% being singletons. Sequenced sample: whole blood. The chain carries TRBV10-3 and TRBJ2-5, with TRBD1 as a possible D gene (6 bases). This clonotype was sampled from an adult who was a healthcare worker with PCR-confirmed SARS-CoV-2 infection or an uninfected control (not recorded which). Written as DNA, the CDR3 is TGTGCCTCCGGAGGACAGAAAGAGACCCAGTACTTC. Translated, it gives CASGGQKETQYF.